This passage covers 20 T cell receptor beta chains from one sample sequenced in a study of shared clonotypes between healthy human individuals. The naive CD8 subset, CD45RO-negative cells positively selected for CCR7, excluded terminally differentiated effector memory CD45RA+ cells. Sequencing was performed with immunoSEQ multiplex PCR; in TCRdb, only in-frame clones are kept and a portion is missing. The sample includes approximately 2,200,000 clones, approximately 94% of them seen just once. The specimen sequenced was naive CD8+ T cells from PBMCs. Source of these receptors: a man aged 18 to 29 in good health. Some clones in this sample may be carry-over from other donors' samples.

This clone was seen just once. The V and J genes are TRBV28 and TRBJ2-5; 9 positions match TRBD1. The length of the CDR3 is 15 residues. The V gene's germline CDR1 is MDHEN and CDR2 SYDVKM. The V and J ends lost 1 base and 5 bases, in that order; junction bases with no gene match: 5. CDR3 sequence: CASSLYGTGMETQYF. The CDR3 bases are TGTGCCAGCAGTTTATATGGGACAGGGATGGAGACCCAGTACTTC.

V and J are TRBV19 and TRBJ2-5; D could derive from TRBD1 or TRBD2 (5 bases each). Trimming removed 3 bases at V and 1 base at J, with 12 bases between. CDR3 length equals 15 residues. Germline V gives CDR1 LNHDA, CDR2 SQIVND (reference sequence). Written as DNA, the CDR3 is TGTGCCAGTAGTATGAGGGACCGCTTCCAAGAGACCCAGTACTTC. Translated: CASSMRDRFQETQYF.

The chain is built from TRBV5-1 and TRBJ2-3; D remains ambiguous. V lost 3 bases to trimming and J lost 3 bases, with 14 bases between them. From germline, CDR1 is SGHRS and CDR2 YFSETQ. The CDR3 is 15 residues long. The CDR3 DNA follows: TGCGCCAGCAGCTCCAGCGTGAGTCGAACAGATACGCAGTATTTT. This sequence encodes CASSSSVSRTDTQYF.

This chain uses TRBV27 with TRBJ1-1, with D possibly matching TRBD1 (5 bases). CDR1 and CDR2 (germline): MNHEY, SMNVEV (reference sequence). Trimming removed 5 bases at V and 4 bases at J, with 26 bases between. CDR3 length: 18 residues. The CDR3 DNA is TGTGCCAGCAGTGCAAAAGACAAAATAGACAGCGCCCTCACTGAAGCTTTCTTT. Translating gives CASSAKDKIDSALTEAFF.

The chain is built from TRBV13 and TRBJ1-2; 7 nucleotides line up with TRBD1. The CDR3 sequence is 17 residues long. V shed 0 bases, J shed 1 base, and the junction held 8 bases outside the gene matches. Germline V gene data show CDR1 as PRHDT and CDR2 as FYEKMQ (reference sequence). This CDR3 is CASSLGLRDSHNYGYTF. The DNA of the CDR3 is TGTGCCAGCAGCTTAGGCCTTCGGGACAGCCATAACTATGGCTACACCTTC.

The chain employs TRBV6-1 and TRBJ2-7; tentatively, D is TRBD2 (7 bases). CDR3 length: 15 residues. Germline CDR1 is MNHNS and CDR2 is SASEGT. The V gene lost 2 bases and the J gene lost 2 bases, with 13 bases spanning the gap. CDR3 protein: CASSETAGAAYEQYF. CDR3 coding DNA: TGTGCCAGCAGTGAAACGGCGGGGGCTGCCTACGAGCAGTACTTC.

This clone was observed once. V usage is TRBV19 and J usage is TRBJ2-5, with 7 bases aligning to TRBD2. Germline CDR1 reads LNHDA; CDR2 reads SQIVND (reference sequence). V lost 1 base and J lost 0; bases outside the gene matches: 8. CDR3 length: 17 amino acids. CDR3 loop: CASSIGFRGEYQETQYF. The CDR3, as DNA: TGTGCCAGTAGTATAGGGTTCCGGGGGGAGTACCAAGAGACCCAGTACTTC.

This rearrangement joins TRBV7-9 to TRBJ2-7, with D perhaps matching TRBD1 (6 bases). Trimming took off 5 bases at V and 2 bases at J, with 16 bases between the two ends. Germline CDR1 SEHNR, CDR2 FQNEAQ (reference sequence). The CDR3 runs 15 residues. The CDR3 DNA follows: TGTGCCAGCAGCGGACCCGGGACACAAGCCTACGAGCAGTACTTC. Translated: CASSGPGTQAYEQYF.

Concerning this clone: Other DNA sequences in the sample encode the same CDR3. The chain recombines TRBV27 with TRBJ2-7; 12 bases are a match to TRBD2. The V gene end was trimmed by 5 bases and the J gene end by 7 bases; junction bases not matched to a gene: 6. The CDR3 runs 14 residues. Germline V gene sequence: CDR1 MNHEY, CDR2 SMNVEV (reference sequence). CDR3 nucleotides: TGTGCCAGCAGTCTAGCGGGAGGGCCAGGTGAGCAGTACTTC. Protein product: CASSLAGGPGEQYF.

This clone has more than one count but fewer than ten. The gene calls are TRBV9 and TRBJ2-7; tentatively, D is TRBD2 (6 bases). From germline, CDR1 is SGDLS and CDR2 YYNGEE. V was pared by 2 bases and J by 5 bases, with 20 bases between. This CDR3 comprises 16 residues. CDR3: CASSVLWGGGEDEQYF. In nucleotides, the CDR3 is TGTGCCAGCAGCGTTCTTTGGGGCGGAGGGGAGGACGAGCAGTACTTC.

The CDR3 loop is CASSLDILAGGTYEQYF. The CDR3 region has the DNA TGCGCCAGCAGCTTGGACATACTAGCGGGAGGGACTTACGAGCAGTACTTC. The gene calls are TRBV5-1 and TRBJ2-7; 13 nucleotides match TRBD2. Germline trimming cut 0 bases from V and 4 bases from J; bases unmatched to any gene: 7. This CDR3 contains 17 residues. Germline V gene data show CDR1 as SGHRS and CDR2 as YFSETQ. Full variable domain (remainder filled in from reference TRBV5-1 and TRBJ2-7): KAGVTQTPRYLIKTRGQQVTLSCSPISGHRSVSWYQQTPGQGLQFLFEYFSETQRNKGNFPGRFSGRQFSNSRSEMNVSTLELGDSALYLCASSLDILAGGTYEQYFGPGTRLTVT.

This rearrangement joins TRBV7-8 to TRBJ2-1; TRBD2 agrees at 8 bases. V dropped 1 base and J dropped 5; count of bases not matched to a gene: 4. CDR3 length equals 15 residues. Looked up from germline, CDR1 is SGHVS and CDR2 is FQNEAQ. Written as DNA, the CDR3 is TGTGCCAGCAGCTTAGGGACTAGCAGAAACAATGAGCAGTTCTTC. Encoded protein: CASSLGTSRNNEQFF.

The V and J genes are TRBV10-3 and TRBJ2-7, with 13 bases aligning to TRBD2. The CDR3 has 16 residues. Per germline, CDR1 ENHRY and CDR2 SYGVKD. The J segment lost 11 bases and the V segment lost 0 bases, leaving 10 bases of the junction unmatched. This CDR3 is CAISESGLGTSGNKYF. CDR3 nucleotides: TGTGCCATCAGTGAGTCAGGGTTGGGGACTAGCGGGAATAAGTACTTC.

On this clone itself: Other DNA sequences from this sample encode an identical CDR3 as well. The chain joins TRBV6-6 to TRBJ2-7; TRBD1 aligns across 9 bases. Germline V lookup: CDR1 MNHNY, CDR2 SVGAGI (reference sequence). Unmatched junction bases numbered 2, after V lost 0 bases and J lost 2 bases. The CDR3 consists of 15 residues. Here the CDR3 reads CASSYSTGGTYEQYF. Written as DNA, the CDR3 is TGTGCCAGCAGTTACTCGACAGGGGGGACCTACGAGCAGTACTTC.

Here the CDR3 DNA reads TGTGCCAGCAGCGTAGCTGGAGACTACCGTTACAATGAGCAGTTCTTC. Translation: CASSVAGDYRYNEQFF. V gene TRBV9 combines with J gene TRBJ2-1; D possibly corresponds to TRBD2 (5 bases). The CDR3 sequence is 16 residues long. V gave up 0 bases and J gave up 4 bases, with 14 bases separating them. Germline loops: CDR1 SGDLS, CDR2 YYNGEE.

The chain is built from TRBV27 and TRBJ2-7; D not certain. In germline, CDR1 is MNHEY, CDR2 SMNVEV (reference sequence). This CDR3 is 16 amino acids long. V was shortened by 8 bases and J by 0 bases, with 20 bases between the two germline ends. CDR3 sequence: CASCPSVGRISYEQYF. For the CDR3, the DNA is TGTGCCAGCTGCCCTTCGGTGGGAAGGATCTCCTACGAGCAGTACTTC.

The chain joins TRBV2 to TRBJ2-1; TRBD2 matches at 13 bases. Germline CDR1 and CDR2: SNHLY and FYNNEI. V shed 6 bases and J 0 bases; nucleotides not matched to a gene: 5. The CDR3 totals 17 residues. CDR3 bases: TGTGCCAGCAGGGGACTAGCGGGATCGGGCTCCTACAATGAGCAGTTCTTC. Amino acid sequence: CASRGLAGSGSYNEQFF.

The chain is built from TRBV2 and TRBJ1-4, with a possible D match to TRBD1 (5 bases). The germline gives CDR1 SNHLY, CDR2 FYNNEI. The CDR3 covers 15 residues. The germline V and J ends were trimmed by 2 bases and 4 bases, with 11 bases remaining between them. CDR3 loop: CASSEFARVNEKLFF. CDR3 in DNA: TGTGCCAGCAGTGAATTCGCCAGGGTTAATGAAAAACTGTTTTTT.

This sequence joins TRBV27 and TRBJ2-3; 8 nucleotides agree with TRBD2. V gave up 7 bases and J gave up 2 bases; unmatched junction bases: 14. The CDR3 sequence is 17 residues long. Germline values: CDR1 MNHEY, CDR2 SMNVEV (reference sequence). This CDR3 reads CASTKLGVAGSTDTQYF. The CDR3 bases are TGTGCCAGCACTAAACTTGGGGTAGCGGGATCCACAGATACGCAGTATTTT.

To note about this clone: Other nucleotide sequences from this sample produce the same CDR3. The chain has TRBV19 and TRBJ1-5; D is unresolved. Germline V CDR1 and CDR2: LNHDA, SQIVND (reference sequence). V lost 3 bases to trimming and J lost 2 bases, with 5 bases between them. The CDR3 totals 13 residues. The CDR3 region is CASSISGNQPQHF. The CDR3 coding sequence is TGTGCCAGTAGTATTAGTGGCAATCAGCCCCAGCATTTT.